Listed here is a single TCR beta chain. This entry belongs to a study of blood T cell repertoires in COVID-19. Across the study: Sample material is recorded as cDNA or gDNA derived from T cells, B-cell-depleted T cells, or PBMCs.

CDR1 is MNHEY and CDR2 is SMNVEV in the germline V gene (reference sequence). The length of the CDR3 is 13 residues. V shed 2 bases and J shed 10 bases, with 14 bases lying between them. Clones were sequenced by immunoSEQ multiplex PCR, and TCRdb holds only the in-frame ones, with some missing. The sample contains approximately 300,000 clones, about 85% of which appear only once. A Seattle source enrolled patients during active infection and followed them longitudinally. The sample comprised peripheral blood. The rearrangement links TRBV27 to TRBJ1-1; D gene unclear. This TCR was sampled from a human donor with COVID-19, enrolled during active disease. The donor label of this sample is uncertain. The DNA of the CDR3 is TGTGCCAGCAGTTTACACCGATGGGCAGCAGCTTTCTTT. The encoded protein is CASSLHRWAAAFF.